The rows below give T cell receptor beta chains drawn from one sample of a study of brain metastases from non-small cell lung cancer. Libraries were prepared by immunoSEQ multiplex PCR; TCRdb keeps only in-frame clonotypes and omits some of them. The sample has 15,000 or so clones, around 86% seen once. The sequencing input was primary lung tumor tissue. These receptors came from a donor at least 40 years old with non-small cell lung cancer. Both conserved end residues are part of each CDR3. D genes are given only for firm matches. The size field is filled for only some rows; it gives once, few, many or a size class.

clone_size	v_call	d_call	j_call	cdr3_nt	cdr3_aa
-	TRBV13	-	TRBJ1-1	TGTGCCAACAGCCCGAGACAGGCCATGAACACTGAAGCTTTCTTT	CANSPRQAMNTEAFF
-	TRBV12-5	TRBD2	TRBJ2-5	TGTGCTAGTGTTATAGCGGGGGTCCAAGAGACCCAGTACTTC	CASVIAGVQETQYF
-	TRBV14	TRBD2	TRBJ2-5	TGTGCCAGCAGCCCCCAGCGGGGGGCCTCCGGGGAGACCCAGTACTTC	CASSPQRGASGETQYF
-	TRBV27	TRBD2	TRBJ2-1	TGTGCCAGCAGCCCCGGGACTAGCGGGGGTCTTAGCTCCTACAATGAGCAGTTCTTC	CASSPGTSGGLSSYNEQFF
-	TRBV7-9	TRBD2	TRBJ2-5	TGTGCCAGCAGCCTCCTTCGGGGGGGAGAGACCCAGTACTTC	CASSLLRGGETQYF
-	TRBV15	-	TRBJ1-3	TGTGCCACCAGCAGAGGGGACGGTGGAAACACCATATATTTT	CATSRGDGGNTIYF
-	TRBV7-2	-	TRBJ2-5	TGTGCCAGCAGCTTAAATTCCCCCGGACTTGGGGAGACCCAGTACTTC	CASSLNSPGLGETQYF
-	TRBV5-6	TRBD1	TRBJ1-2	TGTGCCAGCAGCTTACAGGGGACAGCTAACTATGGCTACACCTTC	CASSLQGTANYGYTF
-	TRBV3-1/TRBV3-2	TRBD2	TRBJ2-5	TGTGCCAGCAGCCCGAGCGGGGGGGAAGGCCAGTACTTC	CASSPSGGEGQYF
-	TRBV29-1	-	TRBJ1-1	TGCAGCGCGCTTGCGGGAGGCAACACTGAAGCTTTCTTT	CSALAGGNTEAFF
-	TRBV9	-	TRBJ1-2	TGTGCCAGCAGCGGAGGGGGGAACAACTATGGCTACACCTTC	CASSGGGNNYGYTF
-	TRBV19	TRBD2	TRBJ2-5	TGTGCCAGTAGTATAAGGGCGGGGGGCCGTGGTGAGACCCAGTACTTC	CASSIRAGGRGETQYF
-	TRBV21-1	-	TRBJ1-5	TGTGCCAGCAGCATGCCGGGACAGGGCTGGGTTCAGCCCCAGCATTTT	CASSMPGQGWVQPQHF
-	TRBV27	-	TRBJ1-6	TGTGCCAGCAGTTTAAGGTCAAATGCTAATTCACCCCTCCACTTT	CASSLRSNANSPLHF
-	TRBV6-2/TRBV6-3	TRBD1	TRBJ2-7	TGTGCCAGCAGTTACGCACTAGGGCGACAGGGAAAAAACGAGCAGTACTTC	CASSYALGRQGKNEQYF
medium-sized	TRBV4-3	TRBD1	TRBJ1-3	TGCGCCAGCAGCCAAGCGGATACAGGGGGCTTTGACACCATATATTTT	CASSQADTGGFDTIYF
-	TRBV5-1	TRBD1	TRBJ1-1	TGCGCCAGCAGCTCACTCCCTGGACAGGGTTCGGCTTTCTTT	CASSSLPGQGSAFF
-	TRBV18	TRBD1	TRBJ2-3	TGTGCCAGCTCACTCTCATTCAGGGGGCTCACAGATACGCAGTATTTT	CASSLSFRGLTDTQYF
-	TRBV3-1/TRBV3-2	-	TRBJ2-7	TGTGCCAGCAGCCAAGATCCGGCATACTACGAGCAGTACTTC	CASSQDPAYYEQYF
-	TRBV14	-	TRBJ1-6	TGTGCCAGCAGCCAAGGGGTTTGGCAGGGTAAGACTTTGAATAATTCACCCCTCCACTTT	CASSQGVWQGKTLNNSPLHF
-	TRBV6-2/TRBV6-3	-	TRBJ1-2	TGTGCCAGCAGTTCATCGTTGGGGGGGCGCGGCTATGGCTACACCTTC	CASSSSLGGRGYGYTF
-	TRBV3-1/TRBV3-2	TRBD1	TRBJ1-4	TGTGCCAGCAGCCGACCGGGACAGGGGATGGTGAAACTGTTTTTT	CASSRPGQGMVKLFF
-	TRBV7-6	-	TRBJ2-5	TGTGCCAGCAGCCCCCCCCGGGGGACCCAGTACTTC	CASSPPRGTQYF
-	TRBV7-9	-	TRBJ1-1	TGTGCCAGCAGCCCTAGGGGGACGAGGAACACTGAAGCTTTCTTT	CASSPRGTRNTEAFF
few	TRBV19	-	TRBJ1-1	TGTGCCAGTAGTACCTCGGGGAGGGGCACTGAAGCTTTCTTT	CASSTSGRGTEAFF
-	TRBV11-1	TRBD2	TRBJ2-5	TGTGCCAGCAGCTTAATCGGGGGGGCGGAGACCCAGTACTTC	CASSLIGGAETQYF
-	TRBV27	-	TRBJ1-5	TGTGCCAGCGGTGAAACAGTTATTGGCAATCAGCCCCAGCATTTT	CASGETVIGNQPQHF
few	TRBV12-3/TRBV12-4	-	TRBJ1-5	TGTGCCAGCAGTATTTGGGGCAATCAGCCCCAGCATTTT	CASSIWGNQPQHF
-	TRBV6-5	-	TRBJ1-1	TGTGCCAGCAGTTACTTGGGGGCCTCCTCAGGCACTGAAGCTTTCTTT	CASSYLGASSGTEAFF
-	TRBV30	-	TRBJ1-4	TGTGCCTGGAGTGTACCCACGCGTAATGAAAAACTGTTTTTT	CAWSVPTRNEKLFF
-	TRBV7-2	TRBD1	TRBJ2-1	TGTGCCAGCAGCTTCCAAGGCCGGGACAGAGAGCAGTTCTTC	CASSFQGRDREQFF
-	TRBV6-6	-	TRBJ1-2	TGTGCCAGCAGTTACGATGTATGGGAAGGGATCTATGGCTACACCTTC	CASSYDVWEGIYGYTF
medium-sized	TRBV5-1	-	TRBJ1-2	TGCGCCAGCTCCCTAGTGGGGGGTTCTGGCTACACCTTC	CASSLVGGSGYTF
-	TRBV27	-	TRBJ1-1	TGTGCCAGCAGTTTGGCGATGGGTAACACTGAAGCTTTCTTT	CASSLAMGNTEAFF
few	TRBV18	-	TRBJ2-5	TGTGCCAGCTCAAGGCAGAACCAAGAGACCCAGTACTTC	CASSRQNQETQYF
few	TRBV10-3	-	TRBJ1-1	TGTGCCATCGGTGGGGGCACTGAAGCTTTCTTT	CAIGGGTEAFF
once	TRBV7-9	-	TRBJ2-1	TGTGCCAGCAGTCCTCGGGTTGGGCGGGTGGATGAGCAGTTCTTC	CASSPRVGRVDEQFF
-	TRBV5-1	TRBD1	TRBJ1-1	TGCGCCAGTTTCCCGACAGGGGTGAACACTGAAGCTTTCTTT	CASFPTGVNTEAFF
-	TRBV9	-	TRBJ2-1	TGTGCCAGCAGCGTAGCTGAGTCTACCTCCTACAATGAGCAGTTCTTC	CASSVAESTSYNEQFF
-	TRBV7-6	TRBD2	TRBJ2-7	TGTGCCAGCAGCTCACAACCGGGACTAGGAGGAGGGGGGGAGCAGTACTTC	CASSSQPGLGGGGEQYF
-	TRBV27	TRBD2	TRBJ2-2	TGTGCCAGCAGTTCGGGGGGGCGAGTGGACGGGGAGCTGTTTTTT	CASSSGGRVDGELFF
once	TRBV14	TRBD2	TRBJ2-5	TGTGCCAGCAGCCGGGGACTATACGACAAAGAGACCCAGTACTTC	CASSRGLYDKETQYF
-	TRBV6-6	-	TRBJ1-1	TGTGCCAGCAGTAACCTTAGGGGGACTACTGAAGCTTTCTTT	CASSNLRGTTEAFF
-	TRBV11-1	-	TRBJ1-1	TGTGCCAGCAGACAGGGAGGGAGCACTGAAGCTTTCTTT	CASRQGGSTEAFF
-	TRBV18	-	TRBJ1-1	TGTGCCAGCTCACCAGGGAACACTGAAGCTTTCTTT	CASSPGNTEAFF
-	TRBV30	-	TRBJ1-1	TGTGCCTGGGTGAACACTGAAGCTTTCTTT	CAWVNTEAFF
-	TRBV5-4	TRBD1	TRBJ2-5	TGTGCCAGCAGCCTCCGACAGGGAGAGACCCAGTACTTC	CASSLRQGETQYF
-	TRBV19	-	TRBJ1-3	TGTGCCAGTAGCCGCGGAGGGGATGGAGGAAACACCATATATTTT	CASSRGGDGGNTIYF
-	TRBV6-5	-	TRBJ1-2	TGTGCCAGCAGGAGCTTAGCACCTAACTATGGCTACACCTTC	CASRSLAPNYGYTF
-	TRBV30	-	TRBJ1-5	TGTGCCTGGAGTGTGGATAATAGCAATCAGCCCCAGCATTTT	CAWSVDNSNQPQHF
once	TRBV5-4	-	TRBJ2-4	TGTGCCAGCACCCTCAACAAGCCGGGTCGTAAAAACATTCAGTACTTC	CASTLNKPGRKNIQYF
-	TRBV24-1	-	TRBJ1-5	TGTGCCACTGGGACCGATCAGCCCCAGCATTTT	CATGTDQPQHF
-	TRBV2	-	TRBJ2-7	TGTGCCAGCAGTGACCGGGGGTGGGGGCAGTACTTC	CASSDRGWGQYF
-	TRBV2	-	TRBJ1-2	TGTGCCAGCAGTGAGATCCGGGGGGTTAGGGGCTACACCTTC	CASSEIRGVRGYTF
medium-sized	TRBV6-5	-	TRBJ1-1	TGTGCCAGCAGTTACTCCCGGCGGACTGAAGCTTTCTTT	CASSYSRRTEAFF